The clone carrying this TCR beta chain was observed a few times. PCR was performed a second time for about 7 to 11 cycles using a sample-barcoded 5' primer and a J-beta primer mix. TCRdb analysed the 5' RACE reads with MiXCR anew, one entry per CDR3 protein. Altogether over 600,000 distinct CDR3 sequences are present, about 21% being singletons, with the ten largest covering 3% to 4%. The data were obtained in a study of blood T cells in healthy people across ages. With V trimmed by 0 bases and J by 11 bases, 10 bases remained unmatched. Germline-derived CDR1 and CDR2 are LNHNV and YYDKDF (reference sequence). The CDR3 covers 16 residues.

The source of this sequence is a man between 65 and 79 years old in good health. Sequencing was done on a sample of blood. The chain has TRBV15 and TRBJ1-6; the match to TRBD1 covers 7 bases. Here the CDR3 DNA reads TGTGCCACCAGCAGAGATAGGGGACAGAAGTCTCCACCCCTCCACTTT. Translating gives CATSRDRGQKSPPLHF.